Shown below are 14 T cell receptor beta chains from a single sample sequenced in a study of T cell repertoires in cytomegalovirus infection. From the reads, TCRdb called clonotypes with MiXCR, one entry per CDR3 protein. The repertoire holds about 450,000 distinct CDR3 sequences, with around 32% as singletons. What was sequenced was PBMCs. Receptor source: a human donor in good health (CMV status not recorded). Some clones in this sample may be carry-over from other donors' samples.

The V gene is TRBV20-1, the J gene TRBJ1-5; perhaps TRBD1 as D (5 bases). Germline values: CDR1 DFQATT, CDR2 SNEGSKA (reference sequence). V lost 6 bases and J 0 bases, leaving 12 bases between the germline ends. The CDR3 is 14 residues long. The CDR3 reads CSALWGGSNQPQHF. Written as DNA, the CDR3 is TGCAGTGCCCTTTGGGGGGGTAGCAATCAGCCCCAGCATTTT.

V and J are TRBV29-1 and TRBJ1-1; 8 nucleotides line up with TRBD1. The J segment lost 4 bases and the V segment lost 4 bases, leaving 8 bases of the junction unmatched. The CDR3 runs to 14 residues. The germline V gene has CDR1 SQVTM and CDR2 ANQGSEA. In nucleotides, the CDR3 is TGCAGCGTTGTGGCCGGACAGGGCGTCACTGAAGCTTTCTTT. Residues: CSVVAGQGVTEAFF.

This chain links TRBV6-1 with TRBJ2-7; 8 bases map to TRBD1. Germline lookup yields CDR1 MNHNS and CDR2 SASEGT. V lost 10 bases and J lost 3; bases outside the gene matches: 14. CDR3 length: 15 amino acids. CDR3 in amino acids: CATTEGDRRGYEQYF. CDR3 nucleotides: TGTGCCACTACAGAGGGGGACAGGAGGGGCTACGAGCAGTACTTC.

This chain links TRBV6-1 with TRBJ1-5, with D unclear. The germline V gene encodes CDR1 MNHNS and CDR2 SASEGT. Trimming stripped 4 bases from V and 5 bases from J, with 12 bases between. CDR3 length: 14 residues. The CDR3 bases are TGTGCCAGCAGTGCGCGGGGTTCGGATCAGCCCCAGCATTTT. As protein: CASSARGSDQPQHF.

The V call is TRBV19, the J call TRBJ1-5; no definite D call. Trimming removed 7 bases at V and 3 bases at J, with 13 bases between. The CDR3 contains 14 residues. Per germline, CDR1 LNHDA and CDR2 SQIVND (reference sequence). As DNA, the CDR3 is TGTGCCAGTACCCCCCGGGGAATCAATCAGCCCCAGCATTTT. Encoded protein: CASTPRGINQPQHF.

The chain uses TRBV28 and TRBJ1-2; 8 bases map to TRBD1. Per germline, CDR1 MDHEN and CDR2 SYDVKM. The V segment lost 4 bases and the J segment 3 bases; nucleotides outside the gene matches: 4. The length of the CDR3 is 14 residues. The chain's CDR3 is CASSSTGVYYGYTF. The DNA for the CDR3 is TGTGCCAGCAGTTCGACAGGGGTGTACTATGGCTACACCTTC.

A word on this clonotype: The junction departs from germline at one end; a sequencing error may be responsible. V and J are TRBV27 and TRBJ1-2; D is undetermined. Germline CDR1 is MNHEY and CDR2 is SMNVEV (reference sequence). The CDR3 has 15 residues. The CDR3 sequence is CASRFRAGQAYGYTF. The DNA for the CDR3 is TGTGCCAGCCGTTTTCGTGCCGGCCAGGCCTATGGCTACACCTTC.

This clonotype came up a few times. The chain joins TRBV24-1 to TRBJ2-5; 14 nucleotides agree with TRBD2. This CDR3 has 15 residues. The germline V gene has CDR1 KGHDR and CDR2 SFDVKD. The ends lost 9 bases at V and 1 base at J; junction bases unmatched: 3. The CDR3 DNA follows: TGTGCCACCGGACTAGCGGGGGGAGGCCAAGAGACCCAGTACTTC. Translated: CATGLAGGGQETQYF.

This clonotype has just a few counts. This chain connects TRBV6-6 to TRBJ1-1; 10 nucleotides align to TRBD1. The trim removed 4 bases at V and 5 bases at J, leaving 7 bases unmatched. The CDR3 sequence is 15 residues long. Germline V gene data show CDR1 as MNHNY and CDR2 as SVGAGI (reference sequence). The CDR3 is CASSSRDRGRTEAFF. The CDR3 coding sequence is TGTGCCAGCAGTTCCAGGGACAGGGGAAGAACTGAAGCTTTCTTT.

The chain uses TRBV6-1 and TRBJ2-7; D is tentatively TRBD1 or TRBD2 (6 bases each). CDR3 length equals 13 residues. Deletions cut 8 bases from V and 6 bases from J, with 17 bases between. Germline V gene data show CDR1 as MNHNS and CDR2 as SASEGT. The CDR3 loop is CASGPVGGGEQYF. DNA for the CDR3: TGTGCCAGCGGGCCAGTCGGAGGGGGCGAGCAGTACTTC.

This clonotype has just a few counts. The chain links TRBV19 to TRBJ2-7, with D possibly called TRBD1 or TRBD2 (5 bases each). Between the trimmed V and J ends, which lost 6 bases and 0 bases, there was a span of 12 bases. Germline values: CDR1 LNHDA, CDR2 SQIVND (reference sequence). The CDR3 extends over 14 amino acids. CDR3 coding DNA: TGTGCCAGTAGATGGACTGACAGCTCCTACGAGCAGTACTTC. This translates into CASRWTDSSYEQYF.

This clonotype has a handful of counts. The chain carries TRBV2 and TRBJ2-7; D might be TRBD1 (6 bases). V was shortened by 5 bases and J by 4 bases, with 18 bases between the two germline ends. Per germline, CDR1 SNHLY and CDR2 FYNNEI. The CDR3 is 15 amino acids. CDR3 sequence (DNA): TGTGCCAGCAGTCGGACAGTAACATCCTTATACGAGCAGTACTTC. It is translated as CASSRTVTSLYEQYF.

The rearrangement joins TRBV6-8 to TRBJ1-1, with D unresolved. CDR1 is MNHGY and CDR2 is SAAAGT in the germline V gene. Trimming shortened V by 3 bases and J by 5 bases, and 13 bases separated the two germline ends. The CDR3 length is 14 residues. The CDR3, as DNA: TGTGCCAGCAGTTATACGTACGGGAAGACTGAAGCTTTCTTT. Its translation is CASSYTYGKTEAFF.

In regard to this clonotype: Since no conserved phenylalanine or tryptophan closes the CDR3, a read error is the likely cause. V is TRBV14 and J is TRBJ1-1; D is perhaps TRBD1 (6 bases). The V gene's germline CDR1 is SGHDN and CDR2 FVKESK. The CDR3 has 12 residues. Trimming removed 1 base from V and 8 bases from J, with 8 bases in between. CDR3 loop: CASSQAQGEAFC. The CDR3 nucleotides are TGTGCCAGCAGCCAAGCCCAGGGGGAAGCTTTCTGT.